This T cell receptor (beta chain) was sequenced for a study of PD-1 blockade in classical Hodgkin lymphoma. Profiling relied on immunoSEQ multiplex PCR, and the TCRdb table lists in-frame clones only, not all of them. The sample yields about 40,000 clones, around two thirds seen once. The V end lost 5 bases, the J end lost 0 bases, and 26 bases lay between the germline ends. The V gene's germline CDR1 is MDHEN and CDR2 SYDVKM. This CDR3 contains 19 residues. Autologous stem cell transplantation was followed by relapse in every patient, and brentuximab vedotin exposure varied. Sequenced material: peripheral blood mononuclear cells (PBMCs), taken at baseline. The chain couples TRBV28 to TRBJ2-7, with TRBD1 as a possible D gene (6 bases). This TCR was recovered from a human donor with classical Hodgkin lymphoma. This CDR3 is CASSLLPPTGTLSSYEQYF. DNA of the CDR3: TGTGCCAGCAGTCTTCTACCCCCGACCGGGACATTGAGCTCCTACGAGCAGTACTTC.